This T cell receptor beta chain stems from a study of blood T cell repertoires in COVID-19. Clones were read by immunoSEQ multiplex PCR, and TCRdb kept only the in-frame ones, dropping some. The sample contains some 400,000 clones, roughly 86% of which appear only once. The CDR3 sequence is 16 residues long. The V segment lost 4 bases and the J segment 6 bases; nucleotides outside the gene matches: 11. The germline V gene encodes CDR1 SNHLY and CDR2 FYNNEI. The receptor was derived from a woman in her twenties or thirties with COVID-19, enrolled during active disease. The genes are TRBV2 and TRBJ2-5, with 10 bases fitting TRBD1. The sequenced material came from peripheral blood. The DNA for the CDR3 is TGTGCCAGCAGTGTGGGGACAGGGGCTATGGAGCAGACCCAGTACTTC. Its protein is CASSVGTGAMEQTQYF.